The T cell receptor (beta chain) under discussion was sequenced for a study of CD8 T cells in Susac syndrome (dated by TCRdb to between 2018 and 2020). At the level of the whole study: The study used repertoire sequencing to test whether antigen drove CD8+ T cell activation and differentiation in Susac syndrome. Clonality of the CD8+ T cell repertoire was compared between around 13 healthy donors, approximately 14 Susac syndrome patients and under 19 multiple sclerosis patients. What the study reported, not specific to this receptor: The TCR sequencing and HLA analysis was acknowledged to have included a relatively small number of individuals.

Peripheral blood CD8+ and CD4+ T cells from healthy donors, Susac syndrome patients and multiple sclerosis patients were profiled by high-throughput TCR beta sequencing. Multiple sclerosis controls were treatment-naive patients with stable or active relapsing-remitting disease fulfilling revised McDonald criteria. Bulk CD8+ and CD4+ T cells were purified by magnetic negative isolation, while CD8+ TEMRA cells were enriched using FACS. Blood was drawn into EDTA tubes, processed within 24 hours, and PBMCs were isolated by density gradient centrifugation. PBMCs destined for TCR sequencing were cryopreserved in liquid nitrogen and later thawed in a 37 °C water bath. A purity of at least 90% was achieved for sorted or isolated CD4+, CD8+ and CD8+ TEMRA cells. The CDR3 holds 13 amino acids from the cysteine to the valine. Of all the DNA, just the CDR3 is kept, 39 bases in frame from base 1. Taken from the germline V gene (reference sequence), the CDR1 and CDR2 loops are LNHDA and SQIVND. The germline V and J ends show losses of 3 bases and 5 bases respectively, and no gene match explains 4 bases of the junction.

RNA was extracted using the RNeasy kit, and roughly 0.5 to 1 ug of the RNA was reverse transcribed with random hexamers. TCR beta CDR3 regions were amplified with the immunoSEQ multiplex PCR assay covering 54 Vbeta and 13 Jbeta segments. To correct PCR amplification bias, a synthetic template baseline was used for both primer optimization and computational correction. From the authors' description of their analysis: Reads were annotated to V, D and J genes per IMGT and analyzed with immunoSEQ Analyzer, keeping only productive sequences. To calculate clonality, Shannon entropy was normalized by log2 of the number of productive unique sequences and then subtracted from one. For each patient and control, public and private clones were evaluated within the 100 most prevalent clones. Clones were defined as Susac-specific when absent from the healthy and MS cohorts, from about a thousand published viral clones and from other ImmuneACCESS disease sequences. The public reads were run again by TCRdb, first through fastp at Q25 and then through MiXCR, and only productive beta chains were kept. Rows merge per CDR3 protein into single entries with the most common DNA and genes. Here the V and J calls rest on TCRdb's processing, not on the authors' analysis. Counted in this sample were roughly 150,000 distinct CDR3 sequences; around 95% of them appeared once. The ten largest clones add up to roughly 0.15% of the sample.

As to this clonotype: What antigen it recognizes has not been identified. No qualities accompany the bases; no much larger clone lies one base away.

This sequence originates from a human donor with multiple sclerosis. The sequence is built from TRBV19 and TRBJ2-7; 7 of the junction bases match TRBD2. The sequenced sample was CD8+ T cells from PBMCs. At the DNA level, the sequence is TGTGCCAGTAGTATTTCCGCGGGGGACGAGCAGTACGTC. It encodes CASSISAGDEQYV.